The following is a T cell receptor beta chain sequence with its context. Its target is unknown. The CDR3 spans 16 residues. V dropped 5 bases and J dropped 7 bases, with 20 bases sitting between them. From germline, CDR1 is SGHAT and CDR2 FQNNGV. Generated by immunoSEQ multiplex PCR, the TCRdb table keeps only in-frame clones and is missing some. The repertoire holds around 500,000 clones, with 89% as singletons. This specimen comes from a study of Ad26.COV2.S vaccination and SARS-CoV-2 variants. Study results and caveats: Vaccine recipients had higher spike-specific TCR breadth than placebo recipients. Using TCR breadth and depth analyses may have led to underestimated total T cell responses.

Treatment denoted: about 20 received Ad26.COV2.S at low or high dose, single or two shots; five or six received placebo; per-sample allocation not given. On day 63 after the first injection, vaccine and placebo recipients gave samples. V and J are TRBV11-2 and TRBJ1-4, with D perhaps TRBD1 (5 bases). This sequence was found in a person between 18 and 65 years old who received the Ad26.COV2.S COVID-19 vaccine or a placebo. The sequenced sample was peripheral blood, obtained in a trial of Ad26.COV2.S vaccine versus placebo. The CDR3 is CASSPRLGQGSEKLFF. DNA of the CDR3: TGTGCCAGCAGCCCCCGTCTTGGCCAGGGTTCTGAAAAACTGTTTTTT.